The rows below give T cell receptor beta chains drawn from one sample of a study of T cells after yellow fever vaccination. Each CDR3 protein gets one entry after TCRdb re-called the 5' RACE reads with MiXCR. Among almost 30,000 distinct CDR3 sequences listed, around 5.8% were seen once. The sequencing used PBMCs, either bulk or a sorted T-cell subset (CD4+, CD8+, memory, or dextramer-sorted; not recorded which), collected on the day of the yellow fever booster vaccination. All receptors derive from a man younger than 45 who received the YFV17D yellow fever vaccine. The CDR3 runs from the conserved cysteine through the conserved F or W. The D gene is left open where the match is weak. Expanded clones are given a class, and other clones once, few, many or no size at all.

v_call: TRBV12-3/TRBV12-4
j_call: TRBJ2-2
clone_size: .
d_call: .
cdr3_nt: TGTGCCAGCAGTTATACTACTTTGAACACCGGGGAGCTGTTTTTT
cdr3_aa: CASSYTTLNTGELFF

v_call: TRBV12-3/TRBV12-4
j_call: TRBJ1-1
clone_size: many
d_call: .
cdr3_nt: TGTGCCAGCAGCAGACGGACAGAACAAACTGAAGCTTTCTTT
cdr3_aa: CASSRRTEQTEAFF

v_call: TRBV20-1
j_call: TRBJ1-6
clone_size: .
d_call: TRBD1
cdr3_nt: TGCAGTGCTAGAGATGAGGACAGGGGCTCCTATAATTCACCCCTCCACTTT
cdr3_aa: CSARDEDRGSYNSPLHF

v_call: TRBV15
j_call: TRBJ1-6
clone_size: many
d_call: .
cdr3_nt: TGTGCCACCAGCAGAGAAACCAAGTCACCCCTCCACTTT
cdr3_aa: CATSRETKSPLHF

v_call: TRBV4-3
j_call: TRBJ2-3
clone_size: many
d_call: .
cdr3_nt: TGCGCCAGCAGCCAAGACCCAGCCACAGATACGCAGTATTTT
cdr3_aa: CASSQDPATDTQYF

v_call: TRBV12-3/TRBV12-4
j_call: TRBJ1-5
clone_size: medium-sized
d_call: .
cdr3_nt: TGTGCCAGCAGTTTACGTCGCAGGGATCAGCCCCAGCATTTT
cdr3_aa: CASSLRRRDQPQHF

v_call: TRBV7-3
j_call: TRBJ2-1
clone_size: many
d_call: .
cdr3_nt: TGTGCCAGCAGCCCACACCCCGGGGAGCAGTTCTTC
cdr3_aa: CASSPHPGEQFF

v_call: TRBV12-3/TRBV12-4
j_call: TRBJ1-2
clone_size: many
d_call: .
cdr3_nt: TGTGCCAGCAGCCCTGGACAGAACCCCTATGGCTACACCTTC
cdr3_aa: CASSPGQNPYGYTF

v_call: TRBV10-1
j_call: TRBJ2-7
clone_size: many
d_call: .
cdr3_nt: TGCGCCAGCAGTTCTATGGACGGGGTCGAGCAGTACTTC
cdr3_aa: CASSSMDGVEQYF

v_call: TRBV20-1
j_call: TRBJ2-5
clone_size: medium-sized
d_call: TRBD2
cdr3_nt: TGCAGTGCTAGAGGGGCCCCGAATAGCGGGGAGCGAGAAGACTTCCAAGAGACCCAGTACTTC
cdr3_aa: CSARGAPNSGEREDFQETQYF

v_call: TRBV2
j_call: TRBJ1-5
clone_size: many
d_call: .
cdr3_nt: TGTGCCAGCAGGGGTGCGCGCAATCAGCCCCAGCATTTT
cdr3_aa: CASRGARNQPQHF

v_call: TRBV6-6
j_call: TRBJ2-7
clone_size: .
d_call: .
cdr3_nt: TGTGCCAGCAGTTACGGGCAGCCTTGGCAGTACTTC
cdr3_aa: CASSYGQPWQYF

v_call: TRBV15
j_call: TRBJ2-5
clone_size: .
d_call: .
cdr3_nt: TGTGCCACCAGCAGAGGTACCGGCAGACGGTACCAAGAGACCCAGTACTTC
cdr3_aa: CATSRGTGRRYQETQYF

v_call: TRBV2
j_call: TRBJ2-2
clone_size: many
d_call: TRBD2
cdr3_nt: TGTGCCAGCAGCGCGACTAGCTCCTTCACCGGGGAGCTGTTTTTT
cdr3_aa: CASSATSSFTGELFF

v_call: TRBV2
j_call: TRBJ2-1
clone_size: many
d_call: TRBD1
cdr3_nt: TGTGCCACCATCCGGGACAGATCTTCCAGATCCTACAATGAGCAGTTCTTC
cdr3_aa: CATIRDRSSRSYNEQFF

v_call: TRBV20-1
j_call: TRBJ1-4
clone_size: .
d_call: .
cdr3_nt: TGCTGTGCTAGAGACTCGGGGATTAATGAAAAACTGTTTTTT
cdr3_aa: CCARDSGINEKLFF

v_call: TRBV18
j_call: TRBJ2-3
clone_size: few
d_call: .
cdr3_nt: TGTGCCAGCTCACCAAACACAGATACGCAGTATTTT
cdr3_aa: CASSPNTDTQYF

v_call: TRBV5-4
j_call: TRBJ1-1
clone_size: many
d_call: .
cdr3_nt: TGTGCCAGCAGCTTTGGTGGGGGCAAGGCGGCTTTCTTT
cdr3_aa: CASSFGGGKAAFF

v_call: TRBV4-3
j_call: TRBJ2-3
clone_size: .
d_call: .
cdr3_nt: TGCGCCAGCAGCCAAGATGCGGGATCCCCGACTAGTGGTACGCAGTATTTT
cdr3_aa: CASSQDAGSPTSGTQYF

v_call: TRBV20-1
j_call: TRBJ1-1
clone_size: many
d_call: .
cdr3_nt: TGCAGTGCTACAGTCCCAGGGATAAACACTGAAGCTTTCTTT
cdr3_aa: CSATVPGINTEAFF

v_call: TRBV6-5
j_call: TRBJ2-7
clone_size: many
d_call: TRBD2
cdr3_nt: TGTGCCAGCACCCAAGGGACTAGCGGAACCTACGAGCAGTACTTC
cdr3_aa: CASTQGTSGTYEQYF

v_call: TRBV7-2
j_call: TRBJ1-4
clone_size: many
d_call: TRBD1
cdr3_nt: TGTGCCAGCAGCTTAGGAGGGGGCTTTGAAAAACTGTTTTTT
cdr3_aa: CASSLGGGFEKLFF

v_call: TRBV5-1
j_call: TRBJ2-1
clone_size: many
d_call: TRBD2
cdr3_nt: TGCGCCAGCAGCCCGATAGCGGGAGAAGGGTACAATGAGCAGTTCTTC
cdr3_aa: CASSPIAGEGYNEQFF

v_call: TRBV9
j_call: TRBJ2-2
clone_size: many
d_call: TRBD2
cdr3_nt: TGTGCCAGCAGCGTAAACCCCTCTAGCGGGAGGGCCCCCCGGGGTTCCACCGGGGAGCTGTTTTTT
cdr3_aa: CASSVNPSSGRAPRGSTGELFF

v_call: TRBV7-6
j_call: TRBJ2-1
clone_size: many
d_call: .
cdr3_nt: TGTGCCAGCAGCCCCACATCTCAGGGGGGAGGTAATGAGCAGTTCTTC
cdr3_aa: CASSPTSQGGGNEQFF

v_call: TRBV9
j_call: TRBJ2-5
clone_size: many
d_call: .
cdr3_nt: TGTGCCAGCAGCAAACTGACTTCGGAGACCCAGTACTTC
cdr3_aa: CASSKLTSETQYF

v_call: TRBV3-1
j_call: TRBJ2-2
clone_size: .
d_call: TRBD2
cdr3_nt: TGTGCCAGCAGCCAAGGCGGGAGAAACACCGGGGAGCTGTTTTTT
cdr3_aa: CASSQGGRNTGELFF

v_call: TRBV5-1
j_call: TRBJ2-2
clone_size: many
d_call: .
cdr3_nt: TGCGCCAGCAGCGATAGTCGCGCCGGGGAGCTGTTTTTT
cdr3_aa: CASSDSRAGELFF

v_call: TRBV20-1
j_call: TRBJ2-7
clone_size: few
d_call: .
cdr3_nt: TGCAGTGCTCGTTCCCTAGAAACGGGATCTTACGAGCAGTACTTC
cdr3_aa: CSARSLETGSYEQYF

v_call: TRBV28
j_call: TRBJ2-1
clone_size: many
d_call: TRBD2
cdr3_nt: TGTGCCAGTCGTGCCCCGGGACTAGACGAGCAGTTCTTC
cdr3_aa: CASRAPGLDEQFF

v_call: TRBV4-2
j_call: TRBJ2-3
clone_size: many
d_call: .
cdr3_nt: TGTGCCAGCAGCCAAGGCCTAGGTACAAATGGCGATTTT
cdr3_aa: CASSQGLGTNGDF

v_call: TRBV7-2
j_call: TRBJ1-5
clone_size: many
d_call: TRBD1
cdr3_nt: TGTGCCAGCAGCTCGACAGGGGCTTCTATTGGGCAGCCCCAGCATTTT
cdr3_aa: CASSSTGASIGQPQHF

v_call: TRBV7-3
j_call: TRBJ2-1
clone_size: many
d_call: .
cdr3_nt: TGTGCCAGCAGCTTAAGTCCCAACCCGCGCAATGAGCAGTTCTTC
cdr3_aa: CASSLSPNPRNEQFF

v_call: TRBV7-9
j_call: TRBJ2-5
clone_size: many
d_call: .
cdr3_nt: TGTGCCAGCAGCTTAGTGGGGCGAGAGACCCAGTACTTC
cdr3_aa: CASSLVGRETQYF

v_call: TRBV7-9
j_call: TRBJ2-1
clone_size: few
d_call: .
cdr3_nt: TGTGCCAGCAGCTTCGGGATCTTTGAGCAGTTCTTC
cdr3_aa: CASSFGIFEQFF

v_call: TRBV7-3
j_call: TRBJ1-1
clone_size: .
d_call: TRBD1
cdr3_nt: TGTGCCAGCAGCTTACAGGGGGGAGGGTTGAACACTGAAGCTTTCTTT
cdr3_aa: CASSLQGGGLNTEAFF

v_call: TRBV18
j_call: TRBJ2-5
clone_size: few
d_call: .
cdr3_nt: TGTGCCAGCTCACGGAGCCAAGAGACCCAGTACTTC
cdr3_aa: CASSRSQETQYF

v_call: TRBV3-1
j_call: TRBJ2-1
clone_size: many
d_call: .
cdr3_nt: TGTGCCAGCAGCCAAGGGACGGCTGGTGAGCAGTTCTTC
cdr3_aa: CASSQGTAGEQFF

v_call: TRBV20-1
j_call: TRBJ2-1
clone_size: few
d_call: TRBD2
cdr3_nt: TGCAGTGCTACCAGCGGGACCAACAATGAGCAGTTCTTC
cdr3_aa: CSATSGTNNEQFF

v_call: TRBV12-5
j_call: TRBJ2-1
clone_size: few
d_call: .
cdr3_nt: TGTGCTAGTACGAACTCTTGGCTCTACAATGAGCAGTTCTTC
cdr3_aa: CASTNSWLYNEQFF

v_call: TRBV7-2
j_call: TRBJ2-5
clone_size: many
d_call: .
cdr3_nt: TGTGCCAGCAGCTTAGGTGGGAGAGAGACCCAGTACTTC
cdr3_aa: CASSLGGRETQYF

v_call: TRBV27
j_call: TRBJ2-6
clone_size: few
d_call: .
cdr3_nt: TGTGCCAGCAGTGTCAGCGGGTTCGCCCCCTCTGGGGCCAACGTCCTGACTTTC
cdr3_aa: CASSVSGFAPSGANVLTF